Given below is one T cell receptor beta chain in context. Its specificity is unknown. The CDR3 end lies 3 residues beyond the end of the read and is filled in from the germline J gene. The germline V and J ends were trimmed by 3 bases and 6 bases, with 16 bases remaining between them. Germline CDR1 reads SGHNT; CDR2 reads YENEEA. The CDR3 sequence is 15 residues long. Sequenced by immunoSEQ multiplex PCR; TCRdb stores in-frame clones only, minus some. The sample lists about 81,000 clones, none appearing once, the ten largest making up approximately 0.84%. The sample originates from a study of T cell clonality in common variable immunodeficiency. Overall study results and limits: CVID subjects showed higher TCRbeta clonality than healthy controls. Patient heterogeneity in the CVID cohort limited correlations between repertoire features and clinical complications.

Both groups were predominantly of Caucasian heritage. Donors gave roughly 5 to 8.5 ml heparinized peripheral whole blood. The receptor was isolated from a person aged 18-70 years in good health. The gene calls are TRBV11-3 and TRBJ2-3; TRBD2 is a possible D gene (5 bases). The sample was peripheral blood mononuclear cells. Partial CDR3 DNA: TGTGCCAGCAGCTTCGGTTTTACTAGTGGGGATACG. This sequence encodes CASSFGFTSGDT. The entire CDR3 sequence reads CASSFGFTSGDTQYF.